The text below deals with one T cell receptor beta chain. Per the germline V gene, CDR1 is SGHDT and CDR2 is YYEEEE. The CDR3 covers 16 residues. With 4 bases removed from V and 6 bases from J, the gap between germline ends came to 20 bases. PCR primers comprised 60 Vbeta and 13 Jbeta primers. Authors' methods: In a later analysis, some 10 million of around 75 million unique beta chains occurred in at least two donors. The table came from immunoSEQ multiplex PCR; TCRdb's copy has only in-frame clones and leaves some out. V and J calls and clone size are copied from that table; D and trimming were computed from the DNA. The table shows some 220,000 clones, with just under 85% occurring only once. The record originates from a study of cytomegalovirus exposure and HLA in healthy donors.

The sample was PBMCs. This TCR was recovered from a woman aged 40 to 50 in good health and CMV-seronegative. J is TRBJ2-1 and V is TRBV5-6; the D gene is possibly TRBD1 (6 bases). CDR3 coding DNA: TGTGCCAGCAGCCCCTCAGGGGTCTTCTCGCTCAATGAGCAGTTCTTC. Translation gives CASSPSGVFSLNEQFF. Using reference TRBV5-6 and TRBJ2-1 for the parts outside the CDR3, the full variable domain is DAGVTQSPTHLIKTRGQQVTLRCSPKSGHDTVSWYQQALGQGPQFIFQYYEEEERQRGNFPDRFSGHQFPNYSSELNVNALLLGDSALYLCASSPSGVFSLNEQFFGPGTRLTVL.